The clone carrying this T cell receptor beta chain was picked up many times. Its antigen is unknown. The entry originates in a study of Graves' ophthalmopathy and Graves' hyperthyroidism. Overall study context: Researchers obtained peripheral blood at initial diagnosis, before any treatment had begun. Study-wide points: Most expanded clonotypes from thyroid (those above 0.001 frequency) were also found in blood. With a specificity of 72.22% and a sensitivity of 70% to 71%, the model predicted ophthalmopathy progression.

Amplification targeted the TCR beta CDR3 regions, with RNA transcripts as the source material. First-round RT-PCR relied on HTBI primers, and a second-round multiplex PCR came next. TCRdb called the multiplex PCR reads again in MiXCR, with one record for every CDR3 protein. The sample consists of a few hundred thousand distinct CDR3 sequences, about 15% of them appearing once. V was trimmed by 3 bases and J by 8 bases, leaving 10 bases between them. CDR1 and CDR2 (germline): MGHRA, YSYEKL. The CDR3 spans 13 residues. Stable hyperthyroidism meant no ophthalmopathy within 18 months of follow-up. The V gene is TRBV4-1, the J gene TRBJ1-4; TRBD1 is a possible D gene (6 bases). The sample consisted of peripheral blood. The receptor was isolated from an adult woman with stable Graves' hyperthyroidism. CDR3 sequence reads: CASSQRQEEKLFF. The CDR3 region has the DNA TGCGCCAGCAGCCAGAGACAGGAGGAAAAACTGTTTTTT.